The text below deals with one T cell receptor (beta chain). The antigen is unknown. This entry comes from a study of blood T cells in healthy people across ages. Study findings and constraints: Among long-lived donors, naive CD4+ cells were more numerous and diversity higher than in aged donors. Diversity was estimated from one million T cells, and these estimates were considered underestimates.

The authors ran a second PCR of roughly 6 to 12 cycles using a sample-barcoded 5' primer and a J-beta primer mix. TCRdb reprocessed the 5' RACE reads with MiXCR, giving one entry per CDR3 protein. In the table there are around 1,900,000 distinct CDR3 sequences, about two fifths of which are singletons. Trimming pared 3 bases from V and 4 bases from J, leaving 12 bases between. Germline V gene data show CDR1 as MNHNS and CDR2 as SASEGT. CDR3 length equals 14 residues. The specimen was blood. The TCR sequence derives from a human donor in good health. V is TRBV6-1 and J is TRBJ1-2, with D possibly being TRBD1 (6 bases). CDR3 protein: CASSDLQGPYGYTF. The CDR3 region has the DNA TGTGCCAGCAGTGACTTACAGGGACCCTATGGCTACACCTTC.